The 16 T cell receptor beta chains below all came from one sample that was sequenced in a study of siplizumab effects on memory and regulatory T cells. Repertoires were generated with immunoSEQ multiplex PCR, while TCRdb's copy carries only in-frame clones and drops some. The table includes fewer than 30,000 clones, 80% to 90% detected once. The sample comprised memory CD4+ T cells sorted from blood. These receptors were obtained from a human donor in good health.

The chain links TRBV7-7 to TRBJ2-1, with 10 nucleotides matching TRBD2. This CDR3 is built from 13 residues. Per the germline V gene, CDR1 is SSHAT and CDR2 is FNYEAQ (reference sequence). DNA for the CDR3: TGTGCAACTAGCCTAGCGGGAGCCAATGAGCAGTTCTTC. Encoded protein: CATSLAGANEQFF.

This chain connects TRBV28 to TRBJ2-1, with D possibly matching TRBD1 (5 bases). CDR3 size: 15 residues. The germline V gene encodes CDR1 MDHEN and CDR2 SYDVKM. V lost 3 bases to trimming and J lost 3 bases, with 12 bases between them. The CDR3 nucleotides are TGTGCCAGCAGTTTTGGTGGGGCAAACTACAATGAGCAGTTCTTC. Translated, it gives CASSFGGANYNEQFF.

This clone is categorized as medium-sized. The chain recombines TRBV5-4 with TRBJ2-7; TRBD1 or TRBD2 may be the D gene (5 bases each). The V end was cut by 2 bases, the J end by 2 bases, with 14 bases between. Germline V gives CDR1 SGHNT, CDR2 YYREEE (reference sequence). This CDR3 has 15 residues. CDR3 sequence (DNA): TGTGCCAGCAGCTTACCGGGACCGAACACCTACGAGCAGTACTTC. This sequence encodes CASSLPGPNTYEQYF.

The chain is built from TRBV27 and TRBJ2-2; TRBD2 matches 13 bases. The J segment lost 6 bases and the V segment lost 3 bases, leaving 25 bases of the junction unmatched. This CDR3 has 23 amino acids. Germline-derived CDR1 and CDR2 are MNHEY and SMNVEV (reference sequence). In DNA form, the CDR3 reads TGTGCCAGCAGTTTTTCCCCCTTTAGGACTAGCGGGAGTGGTGAGACTGGGCCCGGGGAGCTGTTTTTT. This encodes CASSFSPFRTSGSGETGPGELFF.

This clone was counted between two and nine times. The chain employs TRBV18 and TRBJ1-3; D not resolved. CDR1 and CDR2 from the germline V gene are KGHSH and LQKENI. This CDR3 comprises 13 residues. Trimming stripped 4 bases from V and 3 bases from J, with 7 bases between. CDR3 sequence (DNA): TGTGCCAGCTCACGAGGCCTTGGAAACACCATATATTTT. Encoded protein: CASSRGLGNTIYF. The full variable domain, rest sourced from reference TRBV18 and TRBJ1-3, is NAGVMQNPRHLVRRRGQEARLRCSPMKGHSHVYWYRQLPEEGLKFMVYLQKENIIDESGMPKERFSAEFPKEGPSILRIQQVVRGDSAAYFCASSRGLGNTIYFGEGSWLTVV.

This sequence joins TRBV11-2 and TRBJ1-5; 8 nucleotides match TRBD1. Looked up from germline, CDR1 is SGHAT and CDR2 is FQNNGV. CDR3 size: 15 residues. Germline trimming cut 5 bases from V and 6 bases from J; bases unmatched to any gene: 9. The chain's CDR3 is CASSPKATGVQPQHF. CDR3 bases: TGTGCCAGCAGCCCGAAAGCGACAGGGGTTCAGCCCCAGCATTTT.

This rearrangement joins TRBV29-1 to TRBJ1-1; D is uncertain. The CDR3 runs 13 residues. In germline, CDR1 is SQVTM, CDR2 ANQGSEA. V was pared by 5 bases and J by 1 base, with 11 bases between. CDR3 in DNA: TGCAGCGTTCCTAGTTCTGGGAACACTGAAGCTTTCTTT. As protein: CSVPSSGNTEAFF.

The CDR3 region has the DNA TGTGCCAGCAGTACCCGCCGGGGCGGCAGCTCCTACGAGCAGTACTTC. It is translated as CASSTRRGGSSYEQYF. The V gene is TRBV28, the J gene TRBJ2-7; D assignment may be TRBD1 or TRBD2 (5 bases each). This CDR3 contains 16 residues. V was shortened by 5 bases and J by 0 bases, with 17 bases between the two germline ends. Germline CDR1 reads MDHEN; CDR2 reads SYDVKM.

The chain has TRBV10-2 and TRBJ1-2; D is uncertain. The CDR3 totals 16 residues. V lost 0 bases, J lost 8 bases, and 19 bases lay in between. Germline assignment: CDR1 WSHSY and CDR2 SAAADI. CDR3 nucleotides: TGCGCCAGCAGTGAGTCGAAAGTACCCCCAAGCCCAGGCTACACCTTC. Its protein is CASSESKVPPSPGYTF.

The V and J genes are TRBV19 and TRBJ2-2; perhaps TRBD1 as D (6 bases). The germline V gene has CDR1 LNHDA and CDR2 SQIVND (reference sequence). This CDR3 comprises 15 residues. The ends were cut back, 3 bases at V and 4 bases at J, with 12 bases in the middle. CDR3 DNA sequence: TGTGCCAGTAGTATGGGCAGGGGCCCCACCGGGGAGCTGTTTTTT. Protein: CASSMGRGPTGELFF.

The CDR3 nucleotides read TGTGCCAGCAGTGAAAGGAGAGCAGATACGCAGTATTTT. This codes for CASSERRADTQYF. The chain has TRBV6-1 and TRBJ2-3; D is ambiguous. Trimming removed 2 bases from V and 4 bases from J, with 7 bases in between. The CDR3 runs to 13 residues. Germline V lookup: CDR1 MNHNS, CDR2 SASEGT.

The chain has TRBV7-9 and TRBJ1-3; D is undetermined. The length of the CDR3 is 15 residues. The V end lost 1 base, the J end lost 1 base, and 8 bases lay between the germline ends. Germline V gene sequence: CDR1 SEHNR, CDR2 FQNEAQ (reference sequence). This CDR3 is CASSLDPESGNTIYF. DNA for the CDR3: TGTGCCAGCAGCTTAGACCCTGAATCTGGAAACACCATATATTTT.

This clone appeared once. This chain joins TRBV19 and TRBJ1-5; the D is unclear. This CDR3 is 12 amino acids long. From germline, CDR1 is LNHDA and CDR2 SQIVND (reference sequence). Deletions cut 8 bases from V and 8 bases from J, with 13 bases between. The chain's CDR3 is CASSPDIKPQHF. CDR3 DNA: TGTGCCAGTTCCCCTGATATTAAGCCCCAGCATTTT. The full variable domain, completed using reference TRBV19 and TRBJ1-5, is DGGITQSPKYLFRKEGQNVTLSCEQNLNHDAMYWYRQDPGQGLRLIYYSQIVNDFQKGDIAEGYSVSREKKESFPLTVTSAQKNPTAFYLCASSPDIKPQHFGDGTRLSIL.

This CDR3 is CASSSQANTEAFF. The CDR3 bases are TGTGCCAGCAGCTCACAGGCAAACACTGAAGCTTTCTTT. The chain joins TRBV7-3 to TRBJ1-1; perhaps TRBD1 as D (5 bases). Deletions cut 4 bases from V and 2 bases from J, with 8 bases between. CDR1 is SGHTA and CDR2 is FQGTGA in the germline V gene. The CDR3 is 13 residues long. Using reference TRBV7-3 and TRBJ1-1 for the parts outside the CDR3, the full variable domain is GAGVSQTPSNKVTEKGKYVELRCDPISGHTALYWYRQSLGQGPEFLIYFQGTGAADDSGLPNDRFFAVRPEGSVSTLKIQRTERGDSAVYLCASSSQANTEAFFGQGTRLTVV.

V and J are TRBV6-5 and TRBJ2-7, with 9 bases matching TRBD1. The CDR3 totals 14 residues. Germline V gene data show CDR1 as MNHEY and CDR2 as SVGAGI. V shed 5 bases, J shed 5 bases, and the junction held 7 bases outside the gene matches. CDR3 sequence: CASSTRDRVNEQYF. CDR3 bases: TGTGCCAGCAGTACCCGGGACAGGGTAAACGAGCAGTACTTC.

CDR3 nucleotide sequence: TGCGCCAGCAGCCCTCGGGCCTCCCTCGGATATAGCAATCAGCCCCAGCATTTT. Protein sequence: CASSPRASLGYSNQPQHF. The chain couples TRBV4-1 to TRBJ1-5, with D unresolved. This CDR3 has 18 residues. The germline CDR1 and CDR2 sequences are MGHRA and YSYEKL. The V end was cut by 4 bases, the J end by 0 bases, with 19 bases between.